The present TCR beta chain was sequenced within a study of identical twins. Germline V gene lookup returns CDR1 SGHVS and CDR2 FQNEAQ. CDR3 length: 17 residues. Of note for this clonotype: One junction end disagrees with the germline gene, perhaps due to a read error.

TCRdb passed the 5' RACE reads through MiXCR, listing each CDR3 protein once. The sample has 1.5 million to 2 million distinct CDR3 sequences, roughly a third seen once. The J gene is TRBJ2-1, the V gene TRBV7-8, with 12 bases aligning to TRBD2. The sequencing input was cord blood. The receptor was derived from a newborn girl in good health. Here the CDR3 DNA reads TGTGCCAGCAGCTTAGTAAGACTAGCGGGGGCTAACAATGAGCCGTTCTTC. Amino acid sequence: CASSLVRLAGANNEPFF.